Sequencing of this T cell receptor beta chain was carried out in a study of blood T cell repertoires in COVID-19. Study-wide background: What the recovered Cohort 3 donors had was two negative PCRs, clearance, or symptom resolution.

Cohorts were based on clinical histories the participants reported. The data were produced by immunoSEQ multiplex PCR, yet TCRdb's version contains in-frame clones alone and is incomplete. The repertoire holds a few hundred thousand clones, about 86% seen once, with approximately 3% in the top ten. This clone was detected only a few times. Trimming took 5 bases from V and 4 from J; bases not matched to a gene: 3. Germline V CDR1 and CDR2: SGHTA, FQGNSA. The CDR3 length is 15 residues. The chain is built from TRBV7-2 and TRBJ2-2, with TRBD2 matching over 11 bases. Sequenced material: PBMCs or T cells enriched from blood (not recorded which). This sequence originates from a woman aged 45-59 years in a cohort exposed to, infected with or recovered from COVID-19 (not recorded which). CDR3 residues: CASSPSGGTTGELFF. The CDR3 coding sequence is TGTGCCAGCAGCCCTAGCGGGGGGACCACCGGGGAGCTGTTTTTT.